Included here is one T cell receptor (beta chain) sequence, with context. The target of this receptor is not known. No qualities accompany the bases; no much larger clone lies one base away. This record belongs to a study of T-cell reconstitution after alpha-beta-depleted transplantation in children (dated by TCRdb to about 2016). For the study in its entirety: Using TCR repertoire profiling, the study quantitatively followed how T-cell immune reconstitution unfolded in children after TCRalphabeta/CD19-depleted allogeneic hematopoietic cell transplantation.

V gives up 2 bases and J gives up 0 bases, and the segment between their germline ends measures 14 bases. Including cysteine and phenylalanine, the CDR3 has 17 amino acids. The only DNA kept is the CDR3, 51 bases in frame from the first base. The germline V gene supplies CDR1 LGHNA and CDR2 YNFKEQ. Library preparation employed PCR. The run used an Illumina HiSeq 2500. TCR libraries were prepared with molecular barcoding, using unique molecular identifiers to normalize TCRbeta repertoire quantification. Using fastp trimming at Q25 and MiXCR clonotype assembly, TCRdb reanalyzed the public sequencing data and kept in-frame beta chains. Identical CDR3 proteins give one entry, which carries the most common genes and DNA. This sample holds under 450,000 distinct CDR3 sequences; about 14% were observed only once. The leading ten clones occupy around 4.5% of the sample.

The input for sequencing was PBMCs, taken from the stem cell graft. Recombination joined TRBV4-2 with TRBJ1-5; the D gene is unclear. The source of this sequence is a human donor who donated a stem cell graft to a child with Fanconi anemia. The CDR3 region reads CASSQFSGGGSNQPQHF. The DNA reads as follows: TGTGCCAGCAGCCAATTCTCGGGAGGAGGTAGCAATCAGCCCCAGCATTTT.